Reported below is one T cell receptor beta chain. The data were obtained in a study of cytomegalovirus exposure and HLA in healthy donors. Study information: Most donors, less than 85% of some 400 genotyped, fell in the Caucasian-associated ancestry cluster.

This CDR3 has 11 amino acids. In germline, CDR1 is SGDLS, CDR2 YYNGEE. The V end lost 4 bases, the J end lost 9 bases, and 11 bases lay between the germline ends. Primers included in the PCR were 60 Vbeta and 13 Jbeta primers. Assay: immunoSEQ multiplex PCR; the TCRdb copy retains only in-frame clones and omits some. The sample table sets out under 200,000 clones. Specimen: PBMCs. The V and J genes are TRBV9 and TRBJ2-7, with D hard to call. The source of this sequence is a man younger than 40 in good health and CMV-seronegative. The CDR3 loop reads CASSSGLTQYF. The DNA of the CDR3 is TGTGCCAGCAGCTCAGGTCTAACGCAGTACTTC.